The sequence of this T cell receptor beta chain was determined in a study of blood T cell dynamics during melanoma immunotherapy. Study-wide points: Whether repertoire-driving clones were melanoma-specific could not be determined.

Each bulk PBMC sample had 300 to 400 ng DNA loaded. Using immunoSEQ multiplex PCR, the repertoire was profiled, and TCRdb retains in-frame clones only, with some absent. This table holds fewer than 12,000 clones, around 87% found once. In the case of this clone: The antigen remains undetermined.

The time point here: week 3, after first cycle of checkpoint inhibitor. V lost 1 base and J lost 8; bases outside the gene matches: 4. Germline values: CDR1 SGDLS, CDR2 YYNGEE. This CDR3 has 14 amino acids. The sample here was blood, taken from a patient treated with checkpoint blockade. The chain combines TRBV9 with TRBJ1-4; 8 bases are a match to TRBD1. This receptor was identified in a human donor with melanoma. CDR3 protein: CASSVTGGGEKLFF. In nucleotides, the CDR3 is TGTGCCAGCAGCGTAACAGGGGGAGGCGAAAAACTGTTTTTT.